A single sample is the source of the 24 T cell receptor beta chains below, sequenced in a study of T-cell reconstitution after alpha-beta-depleted transplantation in children. The TCRbeta library incorporated unique molecular identifiers. Each CDR3 protein is one row after TCRdb ran MiXCR on the PCR reads. This sample carries a few hundred thousand distinct CDR3 sequences, roughly 13% of them seen once, and the ten largest clones take about 2.2%. The sample in question was PBMCs, mostly from graft donor cells, obtained 360 days after TCRalphabeta/CD19-depleted stem cell transplant. The receptors come from a male patient between 5 and 17 years old who had a stem cell transplant for acute myeloid leukemia, so the T cells may come from the graft donor.

This clonotype was observed a handful of times. The V and J genes are TRBV20-1 and TRBJ2-7; 10 bases agree with TRBD2. This CDR3 has 12 residues. Germline V gene data show CDR1 as DFQATT and CDR2 as SNEGSKA (reference sequence). Trimming removed 5 bases from V and 8 bases from J; junction bases left unmatched: 6. The CDR3 DNA reads TGCAGTGCTGGTGGGACTAGCGTAAAGCAGTACTTC. Protein product: CSAGGTSVKQYF.

V usage is TRBV7-2 and J usage is TRBJ2-2; D might be TRBD1 or TRBD2, each matching 5 bases. This CDR3 contains 13 residues. CDR1 SGHTA and CDR2 FQGNSA come from the germline V gene. Trimming took off 6 bases at V and 6 bases at J, with 11 bases between the two ends. CDR3: CASRFPGPGELFF. The CDR3, as DNA: TGTGCCAGCAGGTTTCCGGGACCCGGGGAGCTGTTTTTT. Combining the CDR3 with reference TRBV7-2 and TRBJ2-2 gives the whole variable domain GAGVSQSPSNKVTEKGKDVELRCDPISGHTALYWYRQSLGQGLEFLIYFQGNSAPDKSGLPSDRFSAERTGGSVSTLTIQRTQQEDSAVYLCASRFPGPGELFFGEGSRLTVL.

This clonotype occurred once. This chain connects TRBV12-3 or TRBV12-4 to TRBJ2-3; 8 bases map to TRBD1. The CDR3 has 17 residues. With 7 bases clipped from V and 3 bases from J, the junction kept 15 bases outside the gene matches. This chain's CDR3 is CASTPARHRDRTDTQYF. DNA for the CDR3: TGTGCCAGCACTCCCGCGCGCCACAGGGACAGGACAGATACGCAGTATTTT.

This clonotype was detected a few times. The gene calls are TRBV7-2 and TRBJ2-7; TRBD2 is a possible D gene (5 bases). Germline V lookup: CDR1 SGHTA, CDR2 FQGNSA. Trimming left V 5 bases short and J 0 bases short, with 14 bases between. The CDR3 has 15 amino acids. The CDR3 loop reads CASSLPRGSSYEQYF. The CDR3 region has the DNA TGTGCCAGCAGCCTGCCCCGGGGAAGCTCCTACGAGCAGTACTTC. The full variable domain, with the rest looked up from reference TRBV7-2 and TRBJ2-7, is GAGVSQSPSNKVTEKGKDVELRCDPISGHTALYWYRQSLGQGLEFLIYFQGNSAPDKSGLPSDRFSAERTGGSVSTLTIQRTQQEDSAVYLCASSLPRGSSYEQYFGPGTRLTVT.

The chain carries TRBV29-1 and TRBJ1-1; the D is unclear. Germline CDR1 SQVTM, CDR2 ANQGSEA. V was shortened by 4 bases and J by 6 bases, with 15 bases between the two germline ends. This CDR3 spans 13 amino acids. This chain's CDR3 is CSVVGVAWAEAFF. CDR3 DNA sequence: TGCAGCGTTGTCGGCGTGGCATGGGCTGAAGCTTTCTTT. Combining the CDR3 with reference TRBV29-1 and TRBJ1-1 gives the whole variable domain SAVISQKPSRDICQRGTSLTIQCQVDSQVTMMFWYRQQPGQSLTLIATANQGSEATYESGFVIDKFPISRPNLTFSTLTVSNMSPEDSSIYLCSVVGVAWAEAFFGQGTRLTVV.

In its sample, this clonotype was seen a few times. This chain connects TRBV19 to TRBJ1-5; no reliable D call. V was shortened by 5 bases and J by 4 bases, with 21 bases between the two germline ends. Per germline, CDR1 LNHDA and CDR2 SQIVND (reference sequence). The CDR3 has 17 residues. In nucleotides, the CDR3 is TGTGCCAGTAGTCCAGTGGGTGTCCCACGACGGAATCAGCCCCAGCATTTT. This sequence encodes CASSPVGVPRRNQPQHF.

The CDR3 here is CASSQDPRGGTYNEQFF. In nucleotides, the CDR3 is TGCGCCAGCAGCCAAGATCCCAGGGGCGGGACCTACAATGAGCAGTTCTTC. This chain connects TRBV4-3 to TRBJ2-1; either TRBD1 or TRBD2 may fit D (6 bases each). Germline values: CDR1 LGHNA, CDR2 YSLEER. Trimming pared 0 bases from V and 2 bases from J, leaving 14 bases between. This CDR3 region has 17 residues.

The chain employs TRBV29-1 and TRBJ2-1; 11 bases are a match to TRBD2. With V trimmed by 7 bases and J by 4 bases, 12 bases remained unmatched. The CDR3 length is 16 residues. Per the germline V gene, CDR1 is SQVTM and CDR2 is ANQGSEA. Here the CDR3 reads CSGSLAGGPHYNEQFF. The CDR3 DNA reads as TGCAGCGGAAGTCTAGCGGGAGGACCGCATTACAATGAGCAGTTCTTC.

In its sample, this clonotype was seen a few times. The genes are TRBV5-1 and TRBJ2-1, with 15 bases fitting TRBD2. CDR1 and CDR2 (germline): SGHRS, YFSETQ. This CDR3 has 18 amino acids. V dropped 4 bases and J dropped 2; count of bases not matched to a gene: 7. CDR3 DNA sequence: TGCGCCAGCAGCCTGGGACTAGCGGGAGGAATCACCTACAATGAGCAGTTCTTC. Translating it yields CASSLGLAGGITYNEQFF.

In nucleotides, the CDR3 is TGCAGTGCTGGAAGATCTGAGTTATCCTACAATGAGCAGTTCTTC. This encodes CSAGRSELSYNEQFF. The V call is TRBV20-1, the J call TRBJ2-1; D not certain. The CDR3 sequence is 15 residues long. The germline gives CDR1 DFQATT, CDR2 SNEGSKA (reference sequence). V lost 5 bases, J lost 1 base, and 15 bases lay in between.

This clonotype was detected a few times. The rearrangement uses TRBV20-1 and TRBJ1-5; tentatively, D is TRBD1 (6 bases). Deletions cut 6 bases from V and 4 bases from J, with 16 bases between. The CDR3 spans 14 residues. The germline CDR1 and CDR2 sequences are DFQATT and SNEGSKA (reference sequence). CDR3 nucleotide sequence: TGCAGTGCCTGGCGGGGGGCCGCGAATCAGCCCCAGCATTTT. Translation: CSAWRGAANQPQHF.

The sample holds a few counts of this clonotype. V is TRBV3-1 and J is TRBJ2-1, with D maybe TRBD2 (6 bases). Germline lookup yields CDR1 LGHDT and CDR2 YNNKEL (reference sequence). This CDR3 is built from 14 residues. V lost 1 base, J lost 9 bases, and 13 bases lay in between. CDR3 in DNA: TGTGCCAGCAGCCAAGGGCCCCTAGCGATTGAGCAGTTCTTC. Translated: CASSQGPLAIEQFF.

The sample holds many counts of this clonotype. V is TRBV28 and J is TRBJ1-1; 7 bases fit TRBD1. V was clipped by 0 bases and J by 3 bases; unmatched bases: 10. Germline V gene lookup returns CDR1 MDHEN and CDR2 SYDVKM. This CDR3 is 17 amino acids long. Written as DNA, the CDR3 is TGTGCCAGCAGTTTATGGGTTCAGGACAGGATGGACACTGAAGCTTTCTTT. It codes for CASSLWVQDRMDTEAFF.

This clonotype was counted only a few times. The chain is built from TRBV28 and TRBJ2-5, with 9 nucleotides matching TRBD2. The trim removed 2 bases at V and 2 bases at J, leaving 9 bases unmatched. The CDR3 is made up of 17 amino acids. From germline, CDR1 is MDHEN and CDR2 SYDVKM. CDR3 coding DNA: TGTGCCAGCAGTTTAGGCGGGAGGGTGTCCCGTCAAGAGACCCAGTACTTC. Residues: CASSLGGRVSRQETQYF.

The chain links TRBV11-2 to TRBJ2-5, with D perhaps assigned TRBD1 or TRBD2 (5 bases each). Trimming left V 6 bases short and J 4 bases short, with 21 bases between. This CDR3 contains 16 residues. In germline, CDR1 is SGHAT, CDR2 FQNNGV. For the CDR3, the DNA is TGTGCCAGCAGAGACATTAGGTCCCCGGGGCGAGAGACCCAGTACTTC. This translates into CASRDIRSPGRETQYF.

This clonotype was detected a few times. The chain recombines TRBV11-2 with TRBJ2-6; D uncertain. The germline V gene encodes CDR1 SGHAT and CDR2 FQNNGV. The CDR3 extends over 15 amino acids. Trimming removed 1 base at V and 4 bases at J, with 8 bases between. CDR3 protein: CASSLAFTGANVLTF. CDR3 DNA: TGTGCCAGCAGCTTAGCCTTCACCGGGGCCAACGTCCTGACTTTC.

This clonotype was observed at least ten times. The rearrangement links TRBV12-3 or TRBV12-4 to TRBJ2-2; TRBD2 aligns across 10 bases. V lost 6 bases, J lost 7 bases, and 8 bases stayed unmatched. The CDR3 spans 15 residues. The CDR3 reads CASSSTSGIIGELFF. CDR3 coding DNA: TGTGCCAGCAGCTCCACTAGCGGGATTATCGGGGAGCTGTTTTTT.

This clonotype was counted ten times or more. The rearrangement joins TRBV28 to TRBJ1-2; D may be TRBD1 (5 bases). Germline V lookup: CDR1 MDHEN, CDR2 SYDVKM. This CDR3 has 15 amino acids. Trimming shortened V by 6 bases and J by 4 bases, and 18 bases separated the two germline ends. CDR3 region: CASSLPQGGTYGYTF. The CDR3 nucleotides are TGTGCCAGCAGCCTACCCCAGGGAGGGACCTATGGCTACACCTTC.

This clonotype was found many times. The V gene is TRBV20-1, the J gene TRBJ2-1; TRBD1 or TRBD2 may be the D gene (5 bases each). Germline values: CDR1 DFQATT, CDR2 SNEGSKA (reference sequence). This CDR3 contains 11 residues. V was trimmed by 3 bases and J by 11 bases, leaving 11 bases between them. The DNA of the CDR3 is TGCAGTGCTAGGTGGGACGTCAAGCAGTTCTTC. It encodes CSARWDVKQFF.

This clonotype was seen only a few times. The CDR3 nucleotides are TGTGCCACCAGCAGAGATCGGGCCTGGGCCTTCTACACCTTC. This gives the protein CATSRDRAWAFYTF. The chain is built from TRBV15 and TRBJ1-2, with D unresolved. The germline V gene encodes CDR1 LNHNV and CDR2 YYDKDF (reference sequence). The CDR3 is made up of 14 amino acids. Trimming stripped 0 bases from V and 10 bases from J, with 15 bases between. Based on the CDR3 plus reference TRBV15 and TRBJ1-2, the full variable domain is DAMVIQNPRYQVTQFGKPVTLSCSQTLNHNVMYWYQQKSSQAPKLLFHYYDKDFNNEADTPDNFQSRRPNTSFCFLDIRSPGLGDTAMYLCATSRDRAWAFYTFGSGTRLTVV.

This clonotype was found a few times. The rearrangement uses TRBV7-3 and TRBJ2-5; 7 bases align to TRBD2. Trimming took 1 base from V and 2 from J; bases not matched to a gene: 4. There are 15 residues in the CDR3. Germline V gene lookup returns CDR1 SGHTA and CDR2 FQGTGA. The CDR3, as DNA: TGTGCCAGCAGCTTAATGGCGGGAGCTCAAGAGACCCAGTACTTC. It codes for CASSLMAGAQETQYF.

The rearrangement links TRBV25-1 to TRBJ2-3, with TRBD1 identical over 8 bases. Germline V gives CDR1 MGHDK, CDR2 SYGVNS. J was trimmed by 4 bases and V by 0 bases; bases with no gene match: 6. The CDR3 contains 16 residues. The CDR3 sequence is CASSEYLSQGADTQYF. The CDR3 DNA sequence: TGTGCCAGCAGTGAATATTTATCACAGGGGGCAGATACGCAGTATTTT.

This clonotype was found a few times. This chain connects TRBV7-9 to TRBJ2-1, with D possibly matching TRBD2 (6 bases). Germline-derived CDR1 and CDR2 are SEHNR and FQNEAQ (reference sequence). The V and J ends lost 2 bases and 8 bases respectively, with 22 bases between them. The CDR3 is 17 residues long. CDR3 in DNA: TGTGCCAGCAGCTTATCGCAGGCGGGAAGGGGTTTCGATGAGCAGTTCTTC. Amino acids: CASSLSQAGRGFDEQFF.

The chain recombines TRBV12-3 or TRBV12-4 with TRBJ2-3, with TRBD2 identical over 9 bases. The junction had 14 bases not matched to a gene; V was cut back by 6 bases and J by 4 bases. The CDR3 has 17 residues. The CDR3 sequence: CASSSPFLAGGPDTQYF. The CDR3 nucleotides read TGTGCCAGCAGCAGCCCCTTTTTGGCGGGAGGGCCAGATACGCAGTATTTT.